Listed below are T cell receptor beta chains from one sample, sequenced in a study of cytotoxic CD8 clonotypes in ibrutinib-treated CLL. Libraries were prepared by immunoSEQ multiplex PCR; TCRdb keeps only in-frame clonotypes and omits some of them. The repertoire holds 49,000 or so clones, with roughly 57% as singletons. The sample in question was PBMCs, obtained after 12 months of ibrutinib treatment. The source is a human donor with chronic lymphocytic leukemia. Both conserved end residues are part of each CDR3.

>TRBV14|TRBJ1-2
CASSKVQGAYTF
>TRBV4-2|TRBJ2-1
CASSQALAGGPGEQFF
>TRBV15|TRBJ2-5
CATSSDRGHRETQYF
>TRBV14|TRBJ1-4
CASSVGQKLFF
>TRBV9|TRBJ2-1
CASSVGGGRGDEQFF
>TRBV7-7|TRBJ2-1
CASSTRTFLAGERNEQFF
>TRBV29-1|TRBJ1-3
CSARSSGSSGNTIYF
>TRBV7-2|TRBJ2-7
CASSLGGNSYEQYF
>TRBV9|TRBJ2-6
CASSVNSGANVLTF
>TRBV19|TRBJ1-2
CASSIKGSDGYTF
>TRBV30|TRBJ2-2
CAWAQNTGELFF
>TRBV29-1|TRBJ2-1
CSVAGGRQSENEQFF
>TRBV5-5|TRBJ2-3
CASSLVPSGSGAISTDTQYF
>TRBV5-1|TRBJ1-2
CASSFSGTGYTF
>TRBV5-5|TRBJ1-5
CASSLIGGTAQPQHF
>TRBV11-2|TRBJ2-1
CASSLGLAEYNEQFF
>TRBV6-1|TRBJ1-4
CASTLGQGHEKLFF
>TRBV30|TRBJ1-5
CAWSSREAEDGQPQHF
>TRBV19|TRBJ1-1
CASSILGQGESGTEAFF
>TRBV19|TRBJ1-1
CASSIGEGGYTEAFF
>TRBV7-8|TRBJ2-3
CASSFGGRAWDTQYF
>TRBV6-6|TRBJ1-1
CASSAWEGARGIEAFF
>TRBV27|TRBJ2-3
CASSSPDRANTQYF
>TRBV6-6|TRBJ1-4
CASSYLNRNEKLFF
>TRBV9|TRBJ2-6
CASSVGSRSGANVLTF
>TRBV28|TRBJ2-3
CASSLPPAARADTQYF
>TRBV29-1|TRBJ1-2
CSVGEGDRMGGYTF
>TRBV2|TRBJ1-2
CASSEGDFRGYTF
>TRBV19|TRBJ2-2
CATDSRDRGSSTGELFF
>TRBV9|TRBJ2-7
CASSVDGEGEQYF
>TRBV7-9|TRBJ2-5
CASEPGLAGTETQYF
>TRBV28|TRBJ1-2
CASSPGTSYGYTF
>TRBV7-6|TRBJ1-1
CASSLAGQHSGTEAFF
>TRBV29-1|TRBJ2-7
CSARQGPPFYEQYF